Each of the 21 T cell receptor beta chains below was sequenced from the same sample in a study of T cell responses to AZD1222 COVID-19 vaccine. Assay used: immunoSEQ multiplex PCR; TCRdb lists only in-frame clones, some missing. The sample carries tens of thousands of clones, nearly 90% recorded once. Sequenced here: peripheral blood, sampled on day 0 of AZD1222 vaccination. The receptor set was obtained from an adult in good health.

The chain has TRBV19 and TRBJ1-2; TRBD1 matches at 9 bases. J gave up 6 bases and V 3 bases, and 11 bases lay outside the gene matches. This CDR3 comprises 16 residues. Germline V lookup: CDR1 LNHDA, CDR2 SQIVND (reference sequence). CDR3 in amino acids: CASSIGTGLTGDGYTF. DNA for the CDR3: TGTGCCAGTAGTATTGGGACAGGGTTAACCGGTGATGGCTACACCTTC.

This rearrangement joins TRBV27 to TRBJ2-3, with 9 nucleotides matching TRBD2. Germline V gene lookup returns CDR1 MNHEY and CDR2 SMNVEV (reference sequence). This CDR3 contains 16 residues. The V segment lost 0 bases and the J segment 1 base; nucleotides outside the gene matches: 2. CDR3 residues: CASSLSGGGGTDTQYF. DNA of the CDR3: TGTGCCAGCAGTTTATCCGGCGGGGGGGGCACAGATACGCAGTATTTT.

CDR3 in amino acids: CASSLAGVTGELFF. The CDR3 DNA is TGCGCCAGCAGCTTGGCCGGGGTAACCGGGGAGCTGTTTTTT. The rearrangement uses TRBV5-1 and TRBJ2-2; D might be TRBD2 (5 bases). Trimming shortened V by 0 bases and J by 5 bases, and 8 bases separated the two germline ends. The germline V gene encodes CDR1 SGHRS and CDR2 YFSETQ. The CDR3 contains 14 residues.

The chain combines TRBV4-3 with TRBJ1-2; TRBD1 is a possible D gene (6 bases). The ends were cut back, 0 bases at V and 6 bases at J, with 20 bases in the middle. The V gene's germline CDR1 is LGHNA and CDR2 YSLEER. The CDR3 loop spans 17 amino acids. The CDR3: CASSQDVGTGTGDGYTF. The CDR3 DNA reads TGCGCCAGCAGCCAAGACGTCGGAACAGGGACCGGGGATGGCTACACCTTC.

The gene calls are TRBV10-2 and TRBJ2-6, with a possible D match to TRBD1 (6 bases). V lost 5 bases and J 0 bases, leaving 8 bases between the germline ends. This CDR3 comprises 15 residues. Germline lookup yields CDR1 WSHSY and CDR2 SAAADI. In nucleotides, the CDR3 is TGCGCCAGCAGTAAACAGGGCTCTGGGGCCAACGTCCTGACTTTC. Translation: CASSKQGSGANVLTF.

The rearrangement uses TRBV18 and TRBJ2-2, with 7 bases aligning to TRBD1. With V trimmed by 2 bases and J by 3 bases, 6 bases remained unmatched. This CDR3 has 16 amino acids. The germline gives CDR1 KGHSH, CDR2 LQKENI. CDR3 amino acids: CASSPSSGQHTGELFF. For the CDR3, the DNA is TGTGCCAGCTCACCAAGTTCGGGACAGCACACCGGGGAGCTGTTTTTT. Full variable domain (outside the CDR3, taken from reference TRBV18 and TRBJ2-2): NAGVMQNPRHLVRRRGQEARLRCSPMKGHSHVYWYRQLPEEGLKFMVYLQKENIIDESGMPKERFSAEFPKEGPSILRIQQVVRGDSAAYFCASSPSSGQHTGELFFGEGSRLTVL.

V and J are TRBV19 and TRBJ2-2; D is ambiguous. V lost 3 bases and J 2 bases, leaving 10 bases between the germline ends. From germline, CDR1 is LNHDA and CDR2 SQIVND (reference sequence). This CDR3 comprises 15 residues. Here the CDR3 reads CASSMLKSNTGELFF. In DNA form, the CDR3 reads TGTGCCAGTAGTATGCTCAAGTCTAACACCGGGGAGCTGTTTTTT. The whole variable domain, remainder taken from reference TRBV19 and TRBJ2-2, is DGGITQSPKYLFRKEGQNVTLSCEQNLNHDAMYWYRQDPGQGLRLIYYSQIVNDFQKGDIAEGYSVSREKKESFPLTVTSAQKNPTAFYLCASSMLKSNTGELFFGEGSRLTVL.

This sequence joins TRBV7-2 and TRBJ2-7, with 9 bases identical to TRBD2. The CDR3 sequence is 15 residues long. The ends lost 1 base at V and 2 bases at J; junction bases unmatched: 3. Germline V gene sequence: CDR1 SGHTA, CDR2 FQGNSA. DNA of the CDR3: TGTGCCAGCAGCTTAGTGGCGGGGGGGACCTACGAGCAGTACTTC. Its translation is CASSLVAGGTYEQYF.

This rearrangement joins TRBV7-9 to TRBJ1-5; TRBD1 might be the D (6 bases). The V end lost 5 bases, the J end lost 5 bases, and 13 bases lay between the germline ends. This CDR3 is built from 14 residues. From germline, CDR1 is SEHNR and CDR2 FQNEAQ (reference sequence). The CDR3 reads CASSHTNRDQPQHF. The CDR3, as DNA: TGTGCCAGCAGCCACACAAACAGGGATCAGCCCCAGCATTTT.

The chain links TRBV9 to TRBJ1-3; no clear D. Trimming pared 1 base from V and 0 bases from J, leaving 5 bases between. CDR3 length: 14 amino acids. Germline CDR1 is SGDLS and CDR2 is YYNGEE. The CDR3: CASSVKSSGNTIYF. CDR3 DNA sequence: TGTGCCAGCAGCGTAAAGAGCTCTGGAAACACCATATATTTT.

V and J are TRBV10-2 and TRBJ2-5; 7 bases map to TRBD1. Germline CDR1 WSHSY, CDR2 SAAADI. The J segment lost 9 bases and the V segment lost 7 bases, leaving 11 bases of the junction unmatched. This CDR3 spans 13 amino acids. This CDR3 reads CASTMTRQGSQYF. The CDR3 bases are TGCGCCAGCACTATGACCAGACAGGGATCCCAGTACTTC.

The chain is built from TRBV10-2 and TRBJ1-2; TRBD1 might be the D (5 bases). Trimming stripped 3 bases from V and 8 bases from J, with 13 bases between. The CDR3 is 13 residues long. Germline V CDR1 and CDR2: WSHSY, SAAADI. The CDR3 here is CASSDWDSGGYTF. DNA of the CDR3: TGCGCCAGCAGTGATTGGGACTCTGGGGGCTACACCTTC.

This clone was detected only once. Here the CDR3 DNA reads TGTGCCAGCGAAGGGACCAGGGGCGGCTACACCTTC. Protein product: CASEGTRGGYTF. V is TRBV28 and J is TRBJ1-2; tentatively, D is TRBD1 (6 bases). Deletions cut 8 bases from V and 8 bases from J, with 15 bases between. The CDR3 runs 12 residues. Germline assignment: CDR1 MDHEN and CDR2 SYDVKM.

The gene calls are TRBV7-2 and TRBJ1-6; D is uncertain. From germline, CDR1 is SGHTA and CDR2 FQGNSA. V was clipped by 3 bases and J by 7 bases, with 13 bases between them. This CDR3 comprises 15 residues. The CDR3 here is CASSLMRSQNSPLHF. The CDR3 nucleotides are TGTGCCAGCAGCTTGATGAGGTCTCAGAATTCACCCCTCCACTTT. The whole variable domain, filled in from reference TRBV7-2 and TRBJ1-6, reads GAGVSQSPSNKVTEKGKDVELRCDPISGHTALYWYRQSLGQGLEFLIYFQGNSAPDKSGLPSDRFSAERTGGSVSTLTIQRTQQEDSAVYLCASSLMRSQNSPLHFGNGTRLTVT.

The J gene is TRBJ1-2, the V gene TRBV5-1; 7 nucleotides agree with TRBD1. Germline-derived CDR1 and CDR2 are SGHRS and YFSETQ. With 0 bases clipped from V and 2 bases from J, the junction kept 4 bases outside the gene matches. This CDR3 comprises 15 residues. The CDR3, as DNA: TGCGCCAGCAGCTTGGCGGGGACAGACAACTATGGCTACACCTTC. It specifies CASSLAGTDNYGYTF.

The V and J genes are TRBV5-1 and TRBJ1-1, with unresolved D. The CDR3 consists of 14 residues. CDR1 SGHRS and CDR2 YFSETQ come from the germline V gene. Trimming left V 0 bases short and J 4 bases short, with 10 bases between. The CDR3 DNA follows: TGCGCCAGCAGCTTGGGAGGGTCAAGCACTGAAGCTTTCTTT. Protein sequence: CASSLGGSSTEAFF.

This chain connects TRBV6-1 to TRBJ2-2; 12 bases map to TRBD2. Germline CDR1 and CDR2: MNHNS and SASEGT. The V gene end was trimmed by 4 bases and the J gene end by 1 base; junction bases not matched to a gene: 4. The CDR3 sequence is 17 residues long. The CDR3, as DNA: TGTGCCAGCAGTGCCACGGGACTAGCGGGGAACACCGGGGAGCTGTTTTTT. Translating it yields CASSATGLAGNTGELFF.

By frequency in the sample, this clone is medium-sized (0.01 to 0.1%). The chain combines TRBV5-1 with TRBJ1-2; TRBD1 matches 10 bases. The germline V gene encodes CDR1 SGHRS and CDR2 YFSETQ. The CDR3 is 14 residues long. V gave up 7 bases and J gave up 7 bases; unmatched junction bases: 10. The CDR3 spells CASGTGQGVGGYTF. The CDR3 DNA sequence: TGCGCCAGCGGGACCGGACAGGGGGTTGGTGGCTACACCTTC.

This clone appeared a single time. J is TRBJ2-5 and V is TRBV19; D call uncertain. This CDR3 comprises 13 residues. In germline, CDR1 is LNHDA, CDR2 SQIVND (reference sequence). Deletions cut 1 base from V and 4 bases from J, with 7 bases between. The CDR3 DNA follows: TGTGCCAGTAGTATAGGTTCGGGAGAGACCCAGTACTTC. It yields the protein CASSIGSGETQYF.

CDR3 amino acids: CASSFSGRQPEGQFF. DNA for the CDR3: TGTGCCAGCAGCTTTTCGGGACGGCAACCCGAGGGGCAGTTCTTC. The V call is TRBV7-3, the J call TRBJ2-1, with D perhaps given as TRBD1 or TRBD2 (5 bases each). The CDR3 sequence is 15 residues long. CDR1 is SGHTA, CDR2 FQGTGA, per germline. Trimming removed 3 bases from V and 12 bases from J, with 21 bases in between. Supplemented by reference TRBV7-3 and TRBJ2-1, the full variable domain reads GAGVSQTPSNKVTEKGKYVELRCDPISGHTALYWYRQSLGQGPEFLIYFQGTGAADDSGLPNDRFFAVRPEGSVSTLKIQRTERGDSAVYLCASSFSGRQPEGQFFGPGTRLTVL.

The chain employs TRBV5-6 and TRBJ2-1; D might be TRBD2 (6 bases). The CDR3 totals 14 residues. CDR1 and CDR2 (germline): SGHDT, YYEEEE. The germline V and J ends were trimmed by 7 bases and 6 bases, with 17 bases remaining between them. CDR3 in amino acids: CASLNNPRGNEQFF. CDR3 in DNA: TGTGCCAGCTTAAATAACCCGCGGGGCAATGAGCAGTTCTTC.